The clone carrying this TCR beta chain has just a few counts. As yet, its antigen is unknown. Arm-PCR of CDR3 regions with iRepertoire HTBI primers generated TCR beta libraries. TCRdb re-analysed the multiplex PCR reads in MiXCR, keeping a single row per CDR3 protein. There are around 420,000 distinct CDR3 sequences in the sample; approximately 15% occur only once, and over 7.5% lies in the top ten. This sample's time point: newly diagnosed GD, antithyroid drugs for less than 3 months. The TCR library was prepared using RNA isolated from PBMCs. Trimming took off 6 bases at V and 4 bases at J, with 15 bases between the two ends. Germline CDR1 LNHDA, CDR2 SQIVND (reference sequence). The CDR3 length is 14 residues. This sample stems from a study of regulatory T cells in long-lasting Graves disease. Study-level points and caveats: Sample size was small, which may have lowered accuracy.

These records were also assigned to another study, of T cells in Graves' hyperthyroidism and ophthalmopathy. As that report states: Clinical symptoms, serum thyroxine, TRAb, thyroid ultrasound and orbital computed tomography informed diagnoses.

The source of this sequence is a woman aged 40 to 55 with Graves disease. The specimen comprised peripheral blood mononuclear cells (PBMCs), sampled at new diagnosis, from a patient treated with antithyroid drugs. The genes are TRBV19 and TRBJ1-1, with D hard to call. The CDR3 nucleotides read TGTGCCAGTAGCATATCCGCAAGAGGCACTGAAGCTTTCTTT. It codes for CASSISARGTEAFF.